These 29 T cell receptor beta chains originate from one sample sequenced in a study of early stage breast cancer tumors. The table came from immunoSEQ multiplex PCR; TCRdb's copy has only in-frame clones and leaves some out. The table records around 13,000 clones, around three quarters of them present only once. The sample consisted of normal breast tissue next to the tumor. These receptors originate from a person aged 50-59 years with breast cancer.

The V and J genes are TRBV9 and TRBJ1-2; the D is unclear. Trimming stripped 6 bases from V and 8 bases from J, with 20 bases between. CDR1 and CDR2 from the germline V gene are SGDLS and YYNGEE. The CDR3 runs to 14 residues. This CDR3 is CASNRGLPTRGYTF. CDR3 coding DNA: TGTGCCAGCAACCGTGGGCTGCCGACTAGGGGCTACACCTTC.

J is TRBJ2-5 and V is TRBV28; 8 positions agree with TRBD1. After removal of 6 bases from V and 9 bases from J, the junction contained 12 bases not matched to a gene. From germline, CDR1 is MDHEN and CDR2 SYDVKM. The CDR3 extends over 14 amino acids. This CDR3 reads CASRIVGQEEAQYF. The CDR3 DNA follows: TGTGCCAGCAGGATAGTGGGACAGGAGGAGGCCCAGTACTTC.

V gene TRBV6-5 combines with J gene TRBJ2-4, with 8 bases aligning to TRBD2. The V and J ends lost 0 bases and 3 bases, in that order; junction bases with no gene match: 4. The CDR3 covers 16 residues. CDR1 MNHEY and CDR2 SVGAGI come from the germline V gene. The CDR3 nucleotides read TGTGCCAGCAGTTACTCGAGACGGGGGGGCAAAAACATTCAGTACTTC. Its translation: CASSYSRRGGKNIQYF.

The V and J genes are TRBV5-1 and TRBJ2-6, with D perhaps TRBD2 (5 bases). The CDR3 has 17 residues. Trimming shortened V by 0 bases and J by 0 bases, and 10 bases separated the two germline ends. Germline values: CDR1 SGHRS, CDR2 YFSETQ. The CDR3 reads CASSLGSGRSGANVLTF. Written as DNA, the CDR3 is TGCGCCAGCAGCTTGGGGAGCGGACGCTCTGGGGCCAACGTCCTGACTTTC.

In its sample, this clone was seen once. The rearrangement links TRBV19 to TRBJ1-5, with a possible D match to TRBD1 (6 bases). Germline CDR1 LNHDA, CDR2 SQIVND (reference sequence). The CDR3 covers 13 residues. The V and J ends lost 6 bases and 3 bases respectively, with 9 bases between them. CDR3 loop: CASSGQINQPQHF. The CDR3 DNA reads TGTGCCAGTAGCGGACAGATCAATCAGCCCCAGCATTTT.

The CDR3 protein is CASSYDSGTAQFF. CDR3 nucleotides: TGTGCCAGCTCATACGACTCCGGGACCGCGCAGTTCTTC. The chain links TRBV18 to TRBJ2-1, with D perhaps given as TRBD1 or TRBD2 (5 bases each). The CDR3 contains 13 residues. V was clipped by 5 bases and J by 12 bases, with 17 bases between them. Per germline, CDR1 KGHSH and CDR2 LQKENI. The variable domain in full, completed from reference TRBV18 and TRBJ2-1, reads NAGVMQNPRHLVRRRGQEARLRCSPMKGHSHVYWYRQLPEEGLKFMVYLQKENIIDESGMPKERFSAEFPKEGPSILRIQQVVRGDSAAYFCASSYDSGTAQFFGPGTRLTVL.

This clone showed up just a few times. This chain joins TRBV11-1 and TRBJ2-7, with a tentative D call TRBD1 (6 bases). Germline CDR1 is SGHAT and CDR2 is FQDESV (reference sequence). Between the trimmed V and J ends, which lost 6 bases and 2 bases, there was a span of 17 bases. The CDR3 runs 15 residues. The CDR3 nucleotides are TGTGCCAGCAGTCGACAGGACATAGCACCCTACGAGCAGTACTTC. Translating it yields CASSRQDIAPYEQYF.

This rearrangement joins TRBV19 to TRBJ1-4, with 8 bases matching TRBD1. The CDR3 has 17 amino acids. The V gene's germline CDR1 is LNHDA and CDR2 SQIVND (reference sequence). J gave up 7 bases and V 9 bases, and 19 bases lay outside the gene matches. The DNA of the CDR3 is TGTGCCAGCAAGGGGCTCAGGGGGCGAATTCGGGCTGAAAAACTGTTTTTT. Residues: CASKGLRGRIRAEKLFF.

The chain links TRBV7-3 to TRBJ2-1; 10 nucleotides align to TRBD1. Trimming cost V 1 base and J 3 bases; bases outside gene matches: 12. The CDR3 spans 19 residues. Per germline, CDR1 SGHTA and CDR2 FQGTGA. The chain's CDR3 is CASSLMYRGRDRGYNEQFF. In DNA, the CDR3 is TGTGCCAGCAGCTTAATGTATCGGGGGCGGGACAGGGGCTACAATGAGCAGTTCTTC.

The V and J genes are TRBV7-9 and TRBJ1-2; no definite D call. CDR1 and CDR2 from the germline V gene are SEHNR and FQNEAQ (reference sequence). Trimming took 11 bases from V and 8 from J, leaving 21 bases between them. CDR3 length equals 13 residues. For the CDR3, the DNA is TGTGCCTGTAGGGAGACACCCGAGCGGGGCTACACCTTC. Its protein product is CACRETPERGYTF.

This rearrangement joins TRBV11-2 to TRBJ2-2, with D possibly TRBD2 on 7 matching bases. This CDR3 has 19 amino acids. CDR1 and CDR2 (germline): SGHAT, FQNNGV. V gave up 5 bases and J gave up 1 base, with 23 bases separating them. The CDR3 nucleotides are TGTGCCAGCAGCCAACCTCTCGGGGGGCCGCGGGGGAACACCGGGGAGCTGTTTTTT. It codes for CASSQPLGGPRGNTGELFF. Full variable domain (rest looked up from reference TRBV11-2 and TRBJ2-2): EAGVAQSPRYKIIEKRQSVAFWCNPISGHATLYWYQQILGQGPKLLIQFQNNGVVDDSQLPKDRFSAERLKGVDSTLKIQPAKLEDSAVYLCASSQPLGGPRGNTGELFFGEGSRLTVL.

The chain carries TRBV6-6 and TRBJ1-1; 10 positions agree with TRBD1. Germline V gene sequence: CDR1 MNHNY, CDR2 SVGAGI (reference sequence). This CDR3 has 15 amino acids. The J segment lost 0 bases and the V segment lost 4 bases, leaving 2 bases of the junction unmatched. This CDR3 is CASSSGQGLNTEAFF. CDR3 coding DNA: TGTGCCAGCAGTTCGGGACAGGGGTTGAACACTGAAGCTTTCTTT.

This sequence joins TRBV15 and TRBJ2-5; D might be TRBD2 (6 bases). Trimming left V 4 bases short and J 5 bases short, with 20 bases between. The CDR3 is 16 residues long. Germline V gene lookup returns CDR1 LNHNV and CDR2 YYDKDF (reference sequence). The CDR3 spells CATSTPTSSLLETQYF. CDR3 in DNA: TGTGCCACCAGCACACCAACTAGCTCCCTCTTGGAGACCCAGTACTTC. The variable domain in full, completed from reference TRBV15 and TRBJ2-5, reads DAMVIQNPRYQVTQFGKPVTLSCSQTLNHNVMYWYQQKSSQAPKLLFHYYDKDFNNEADTPDNFQSRRPNTSFCFLDIRSPGLGDTAMYLCATSTPTSSLLETQYFGPGTRLLVL.

Here the CDR3 reads CASSQDATGSGGYTF. In DNA, the CDR3 is TGCGCCAGCAGCCAAGACGCTACAGGGTCTGGAGGCTACACCTTC. V is TRBV4-3 and J is TRBJ1-2; D may be TRBD1 (6 bases). Deletions cut 0 bases from V and 8 bases from J, with 16 bases between. Germline V gene lookup returns CDR1 LGHNA and CDR2 YSLEER. The CDR3 covers 15 residues.

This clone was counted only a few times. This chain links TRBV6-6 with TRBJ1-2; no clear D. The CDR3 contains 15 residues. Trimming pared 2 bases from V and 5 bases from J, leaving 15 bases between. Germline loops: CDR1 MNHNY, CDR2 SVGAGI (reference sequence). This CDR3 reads CASSYKGAGSYGYTF. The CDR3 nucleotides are TGTGCCAGCAGTTACAAGGGTGCGGGATCTTATGGCTACACCTTC.

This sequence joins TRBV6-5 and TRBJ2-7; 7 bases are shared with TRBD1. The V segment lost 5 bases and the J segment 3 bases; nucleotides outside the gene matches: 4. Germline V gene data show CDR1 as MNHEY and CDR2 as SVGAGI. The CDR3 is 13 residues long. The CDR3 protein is CASSLDRDYEQYF. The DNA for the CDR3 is TGTGCCAGCAGTCTTGACAGGGACTACGAGCAGTACTTC.

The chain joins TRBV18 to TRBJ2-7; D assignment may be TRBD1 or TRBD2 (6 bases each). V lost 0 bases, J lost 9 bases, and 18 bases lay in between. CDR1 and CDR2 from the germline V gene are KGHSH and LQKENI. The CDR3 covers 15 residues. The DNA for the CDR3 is TGTGCCAGCTCACCACCGTCGGGGGCGGACGATGGGCAGTACTTC. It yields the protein CASSPPSGADDGQYF.

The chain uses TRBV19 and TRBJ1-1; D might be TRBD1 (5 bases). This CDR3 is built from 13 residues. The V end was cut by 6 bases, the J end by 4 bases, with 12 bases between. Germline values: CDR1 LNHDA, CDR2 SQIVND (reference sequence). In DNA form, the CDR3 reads TGTGCCAGTAGACTAACTGGGGGCACTGAAGCTTTCTTT. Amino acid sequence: CASRLTGGTEAFF.

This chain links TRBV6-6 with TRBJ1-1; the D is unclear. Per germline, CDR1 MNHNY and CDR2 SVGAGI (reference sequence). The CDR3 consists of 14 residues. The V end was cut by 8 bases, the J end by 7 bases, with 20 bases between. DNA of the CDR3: TGTGCCAGCCGGAGACTAGAGGACGCCGTTGAAGCTTTCTTT. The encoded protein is CASRRLEDAVEAFF.

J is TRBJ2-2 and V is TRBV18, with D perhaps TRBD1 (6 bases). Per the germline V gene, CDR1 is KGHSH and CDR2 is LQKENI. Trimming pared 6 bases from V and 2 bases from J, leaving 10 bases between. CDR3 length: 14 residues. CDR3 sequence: CASSWTANTGELFF. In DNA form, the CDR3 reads TGTGCCAGCTCCTGGACAGCTAACACCGGGGAGCTGTTTTTT.

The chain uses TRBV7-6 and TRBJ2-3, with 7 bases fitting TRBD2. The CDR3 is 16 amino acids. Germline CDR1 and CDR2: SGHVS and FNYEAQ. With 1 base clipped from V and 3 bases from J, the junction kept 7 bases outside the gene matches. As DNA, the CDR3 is TGTGCCAGCAGCTTAGGAAGTGGCGGGGGTACAGATACGCAGTATTTT. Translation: CASSLGSGGGTDTQYF.

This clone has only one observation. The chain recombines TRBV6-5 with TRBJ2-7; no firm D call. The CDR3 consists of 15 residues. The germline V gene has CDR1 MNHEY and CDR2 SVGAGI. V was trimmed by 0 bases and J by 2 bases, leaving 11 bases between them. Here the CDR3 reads CASSYSIFRTYEQYF. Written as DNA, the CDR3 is TGTGCCAGCAGTTACTCGATATTCAGAACCTACGAGCAGTACTTC.

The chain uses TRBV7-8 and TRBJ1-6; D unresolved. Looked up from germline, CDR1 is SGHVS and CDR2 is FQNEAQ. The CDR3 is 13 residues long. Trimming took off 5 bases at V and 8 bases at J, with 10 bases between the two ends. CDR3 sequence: CASSPLSDSPLHF. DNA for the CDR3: TGTGCCAGCAGCCCGTTGTCGGATTCACCCCTCCACTTT.

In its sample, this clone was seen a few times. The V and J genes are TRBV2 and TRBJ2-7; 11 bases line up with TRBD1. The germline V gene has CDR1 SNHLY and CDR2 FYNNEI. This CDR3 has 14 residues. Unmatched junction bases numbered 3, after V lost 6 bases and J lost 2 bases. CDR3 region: CASSAGQGAYEQYF. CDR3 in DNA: TGTGCCAGCAGCGCGGGACAGGGGGCCTACGAGCAGTACTTC.

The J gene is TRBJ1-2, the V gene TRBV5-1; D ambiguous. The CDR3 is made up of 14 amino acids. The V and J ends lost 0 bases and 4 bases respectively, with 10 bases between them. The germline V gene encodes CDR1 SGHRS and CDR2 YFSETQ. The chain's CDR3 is CASSLAFGSYGYTF. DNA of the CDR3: TGCGCCAGCAGCTTGGCATTCGGGAGCTATGGCTACACCTTC.

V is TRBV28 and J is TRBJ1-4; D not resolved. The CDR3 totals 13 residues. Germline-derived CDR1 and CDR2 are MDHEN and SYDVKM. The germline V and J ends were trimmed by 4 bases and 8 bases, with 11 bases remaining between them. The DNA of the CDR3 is TGTGCCAGCAGTTCCCGGGTTACCGAAAAACTGTTTTTT. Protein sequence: CASSSRVTEKLFF.

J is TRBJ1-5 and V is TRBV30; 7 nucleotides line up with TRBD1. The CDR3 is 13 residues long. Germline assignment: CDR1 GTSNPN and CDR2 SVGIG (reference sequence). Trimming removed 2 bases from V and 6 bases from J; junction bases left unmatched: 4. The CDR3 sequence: CAWSQGGGQPQHF. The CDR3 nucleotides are TGTGCCTGGAGTCAGGGGGGCGGTCAGCCCCAGCATTTT.

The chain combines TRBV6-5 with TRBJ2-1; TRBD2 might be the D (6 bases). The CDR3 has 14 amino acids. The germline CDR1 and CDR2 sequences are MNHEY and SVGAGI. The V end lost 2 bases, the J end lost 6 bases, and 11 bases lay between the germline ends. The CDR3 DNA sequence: TGTGCCAGCAGTTACGGGGGAGGAAGCAATGAGCAGTTCTTC. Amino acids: CASSYGGGSNEQFF.

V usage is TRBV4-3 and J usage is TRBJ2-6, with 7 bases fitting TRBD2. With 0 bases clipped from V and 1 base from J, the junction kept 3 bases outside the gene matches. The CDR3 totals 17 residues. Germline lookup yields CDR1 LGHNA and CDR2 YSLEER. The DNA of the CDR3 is TGCGCCAGCAGCCAAGAGGGGGGAGGGTCTGGGGCCAACGTCCTGACTTTC. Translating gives CASSQEGGGSGANVLTF.